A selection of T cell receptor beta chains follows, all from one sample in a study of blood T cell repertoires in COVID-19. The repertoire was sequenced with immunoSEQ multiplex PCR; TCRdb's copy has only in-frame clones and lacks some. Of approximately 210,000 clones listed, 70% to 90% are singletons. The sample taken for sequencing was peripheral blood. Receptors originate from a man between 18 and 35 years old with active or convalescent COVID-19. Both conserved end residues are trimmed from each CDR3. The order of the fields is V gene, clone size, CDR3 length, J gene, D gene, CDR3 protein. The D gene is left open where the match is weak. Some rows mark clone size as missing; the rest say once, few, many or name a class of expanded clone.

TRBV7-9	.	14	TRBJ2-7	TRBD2	ASSRNGLAGRYEQY
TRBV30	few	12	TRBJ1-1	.	AWSPGTQNTEAF
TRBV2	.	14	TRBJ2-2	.	ASSSPRLSVSGELF
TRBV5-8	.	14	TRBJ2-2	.	ASSPRGREMTGELF
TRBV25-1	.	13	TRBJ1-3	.	ASSDTGGSGNTIY
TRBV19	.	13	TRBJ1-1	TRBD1	ASNLMDRYNTEAF
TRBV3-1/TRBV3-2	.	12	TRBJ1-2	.	ASSGRETNYGYT
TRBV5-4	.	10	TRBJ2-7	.	ASSPDGSEQY
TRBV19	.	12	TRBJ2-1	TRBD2	ASSTNGGGYEQF
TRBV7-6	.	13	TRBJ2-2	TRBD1	ASSRDRLNTGELF
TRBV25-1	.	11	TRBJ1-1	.	ASSDLLRAEAF
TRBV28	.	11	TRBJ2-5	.	ASSRGLQETQY
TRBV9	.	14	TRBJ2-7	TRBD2	ASSPRFAGGPGEQY
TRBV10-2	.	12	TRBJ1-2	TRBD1	ASTLGQASYGYT
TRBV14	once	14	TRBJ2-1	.	ASSQVGGATYNEQF
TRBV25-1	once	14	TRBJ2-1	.	ASSPQGTSWGSEQF
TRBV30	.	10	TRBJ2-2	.	AWSPSSGELF
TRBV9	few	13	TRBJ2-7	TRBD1	ASSTSGTGGAEQY
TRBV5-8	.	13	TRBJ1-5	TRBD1	ASSLDRGIRQPQH
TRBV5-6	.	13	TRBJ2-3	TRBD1	ASRPDPQGAATQY
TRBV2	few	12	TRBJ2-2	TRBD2	AGGSGRAAGELF
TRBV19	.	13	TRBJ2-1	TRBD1	ASSILPGGYNEQF